The 5 T cell receptor beta chains below were found in one sample sequenced in a study of blood T cell repertoires in COVID-19. Some clones are missing from TCRdb's copy, which holds only in-frame ones; the method was immunoSEQ multiplex PCR. The data contain about 290,000 clones, approximately 88% of them singletons. The sample taken for sequencing was PBMCs or T cells enriched from blood (not recorded which). Receptor source: a woman aged 35 to 49 who had recovered from COVID-19.

CDR3 loop: CSVLTGGSHGYTF. The DNA for the CDR3 is TGCAGCGTCCTGACAGGGGGTTCGCATGGCTACACCTTC. The V and J genes are TRBV29-1 and TRBJ1-2, with 9 bases matching TRBD1. CDR3 length: 13 residues. Germline-derived CDR1 and CDR2 are SQVTM and ANQGSEA. Trimming cost V 6 bases and J 6 bases; bases outside gene matches: 8.

This sequence joins TRBV3-1 (or the pseudogene TRBV3-2) and TRBJ1-2; D remains ambiguous. The CDR3 sequence is 12 residues long. CDR1 LGHDT and CDR2 YNNKEL come from the germline V gene (reference sequence). V shed 4 bases and J shed 2 bases, with 5 bases lying between them. The CDR3 reads CASSPGNYGYTF. The DNA for the CDR3 is TGTGCCAGCAGCCCCGGGAACTATGGCTACACCTTC.

This chain connects TRBV10-3 to TRBJ1-5; the D is unclear. The CDR3 sequence is 14 residues long. Germline loops: CDR1 ENHRY, CDR2 SYGVKD. V dropped 4 bases and J dropped 4 bases, with 11 bases sitting between them. The DNA of the CDR3 is TGTGCCATCAGTGCTGCAGGCTCAAATCAGCCCCAGCATTTT. This translates into CAISAAGSNQPQHF.

The V gene is TRBV27, the J gene TRBJ1-1, with D possibly being TRBD1 (5 bases). CDR3 length equals 17 residues. The V and J ends lost 7 bases and 2 bases respectively, with 23 bases between them. In germline, CDR1 is MNHEY, CDR2 SMNVEV (reference sequence). CDR3 sequence (DNA): TGTGCCAGCACCCAAAAACTGGGTTGGGGCCTTAACACTGAAGCTTTCTTT. The encoded protein is CASTQKLGWGLNTEAFF.

The chain links TRBV19 to TRBJ1-5, with D possibly being TRBD1 (6 bases). This CDR3 has 15 residues. Trimming removed 1 base from V and 0 bases from J, with 7 bases in between. Looked up from germline, CDR1 is LNHDA and CDR2 is SQIVND (reference sequence). CDR3 protein: CASSIGQVSNQPQHF. The CDR3 DNA is TGTGCCAGTAGTATAGGACAGGTTAGCAATCAGCCCCAGCATTTT.